The 31 T cell receptor beta chains below all came from one sample that was sequenced in a study of human T cells and chemical hapten exposure. Time point of the sample: pre-sensitization, week 0. The treatment here: therapeutic diphenylcyclopropenone sensitization with weekly scalp DPC. TCRdb used MiXCR to reprocess the RACE reads, holding one entry per CDR3 protein. The sample lists fewer than 300,000 distinct CDR3 sequences, about 9% occurring once. Sequenced material: whole blood, taken in connection with sensitization to the hapten diphenylcyclopropenone (DPC). These receptors all stem from a woman in her 40s with alopecia areata. Some clones in this sample may be carry-over from other donors' samples.

The CDR3 nucleotides are TGCAGCGTTTCCGGGACTAGCGGGAGGTTCTTC. Translating it yields CSVSGTSGRFF. This sequence joins TRBV29-1 and TRBJ2-1; 14 nucleotides line up with TRBD2. This CDR3 spans 11 amino acids. The V segment lost 5 bases and the J segment 15 bases; nucleotides outside the gene matches: 3. The germline V gene has CDR1 SQVTM and CDR2 ANQGSEA.

This clonotype was observed a few times. The V and J genes are TRBV6-5 and TRBJ2-7; D gene unclear. Germline V gene data show CDR1 as MNHEY and CDR2 as SVGAGI. V dropped 0 bases and J dropped 2 bases, with 11 bases sitting between them. The CDR3 spans 15 residues. CDR3 protein: CASSYSILGTYEQYF. In nucleotides, the CDR3 is TGTGCCAGCAGTTACTCGATTCTGGGGACCTACGAGCAGTACTTC.

This clonotype came up many times. The CDR3 loop reads CASSLMAGNNEQFF. The CDR3 DNA sequence: TGTGCCAGCAGTTTAATGGCAGGCAACAATGAGCAGTTCTTC. The chain has TRBV12-3 or TRBV12-4 and TRBJ2-1; D uncertain. The V gene lost 2 bases and the J gene lost 5 bases, with 10 bases spanning the gap. CDR3 length: 14 amino acids.

This clonotype was seen ten or more times. This rearrangement joins TRBV7-2 to TRBJ2-2, with D tentatively TRBD2 (6 bases). The V gene lost 1 base and the J gene lost 6 bases, with 15 bases spanning the gap. CDR1 and CDR2 from the germline V gene are SGHTA and FQGNSA. The CDR3 runs to 16 residues. This CDR3 reads CASSLGLFGSSGELFF. Written as DNA, the CDR3 is TGTGCCAGCAGCTTAGGTCTTTTCGGGAGCTCCGGGGAGCTGTTTTTT. The full variable domain, rest sourced from reference TRBV7-2 and TRBJ2-2, is GAGVSQSPSNKVTEKGKDVELRCDPISGHTALYWYRQSLGQGLEFLIYFQGNSAPDKSGLPSDRFSAERTGGSVSTLTIQRTQQEDSAVYLCASSLGLFGSSGELFFGEGSRLTVL.

This clonotype has a handful of counts. The genes are TRBV2 and TRBJ1-1; 10 positions agree with TRBD1. This CDR3 is 15 amino acids long. Germline CDR1 is SNHLY and CDR2 is FYNNEI. V dropped 6 bases and J dropped 3; count of bases not matched to a gene: 7. DNA for the CDR3: TGTGCCAGCAGAGATAGGACAGGGGGAGACACTGAAGCTTTCTTT. Translated: CASRDRTGGDTEAFF.

The V gene is TRBV5-1, the J gene TRBJ2-2; the match to TRBD2 covers 12 bases. The CDR3 has 17 residues. Germline V CDR1 and CDR2: SGHRS, YFSETQ. V was clipped by 4 bases and J by 4 bases; unmatched bases: 8. CDR3 sequence: CASSAKTSGRVTGELFF. The CDR3 bases are TGCGCCAGCAGCGCCAAGACTAGCGGGAGAGTCACCGGGGAGCTGTTTTTT.

This clonotype was seen more than once but under ten times. The V and J genes are TRBV28 and TRBJ1-5, with D possibly TRBD1 on 6 matching bases. From germline, CDR1 is MDHEN and CDR2 SYDVKM. The CDR3 extends over 12 amino acids. Trimming pared 2 bases from V and 7 bases from J, leaving 6 bases between. DNA of the CDR3: TGTGCCAGCAGTTTAAGGGGGCAGCCCCAGCATTTT. Translation gives CASSLRGQPQHF.

This clonotype was recorded many times. The chain links TRBV28 to TRBJ2-5; maybe TRBD1 (7 bases). This CDR3 comprises 15 residues. The V end lost 2 bases, the J end lost 1 base, and 11 bases lay between the germline ends. Germline V gene sequence: CDR1 MDHEN, CDR2 SYDVKM. DNA for the CDR3: TGTGCCAGCAGTTTAGGAGGGACAGTCCAAGAGACCCAGTACTTC. Translated: CASSLGGTVQETQYF.

This clonotype was seen many times. The rearrangement uses TRBV12-3 or TRBV12-4 and TRBJ2-7; 9 bases agree with TRBD1. Germline trimming cut 5 bases from V and 3 bases from J; bases unmatched to any gene: 5. The CDR3 covers 14 residues. The CDR3 DNA sequence: TGTGCCAGCAGTCCGACAGGGGGGGACTACGAGCAGTACTTC. Translated: CASSPTGGDYEQYF.

In its sample, this clonotype was seen a few times. V gene TRBV2 combines with J gene TRBJ2-5, with unresolved D. Per the germline V gene, CDR1 is SNHLY and CDR2 is FYNNEI. Between the trimmed V and J ends, which lost 1 base and 5 bases, there was a span of 11 bases. This CDR3 is 14 amino acids long. CDR3 sequence (DNA): TGTGCCAGCAGTGAAGGGTACTCGGGCGAGACCCAGTACTTC. Its translation is CASSEGYSGETQYF.

This clonotype was recorded at least ten times. CDR3 residues: CASSLLIGSREAFF. The CDR3 nucleotides read TGTGCCAGCAGTCTGCTTATAGGGTCCCGTGAAGCTTTCTTT. This chain joins TRBV6-5 and TRBJ1-1, with no clear D. The germline CDR1 and CDR2 sequences are MNHEY and SVGAGI. The CDR3 runs 14 residues. Trimming cost V 5 bases and J 7 bases, with 17 bases left between them.

This clonotype was picked up a small number of times. The chain employs TRBV27 and TRBJ1-6; D ambiguous. The ends were cut back, 5 bases at V and 7 bases at J, with 12 bases in the middle. The CDR3 is 14 residues long. Germline V lookup: CDR1 MNHEY, CDR2 SMNVEV (reference sequence). The DNA for the CDR3 is TGTGCCAGCAGTGCGAGGACGGCGAATTCACCCCTCCACTTT. It is translated as CASSARTANSPLHF.

V and J are TRBV6-2 or TRBV6-3 and TRBJ2-7; 9 bases match TRBD1. V lost 6 bases to trimming and J lost 2 bases; unmatched junction nucleotides: 8. The CDR3 is 15 amino acids. Per the germline V gene, CDR1 is MNHEY and CDR2 is SVGEGT. The CDR3: CASSYTDRGTYEQYF. The CDR3 nucleotides are TGTGCCAGCAGCTACACGGACAGGGGTACCTACGAGCAGTACTTC.

This clonotype was seen ten or more times. The V gene is TRBV7-9, the J gene TRBJ2-7, with 9 positions matching TRBD2. Trimming cost V 2 bases and J 0 bases; bases outside gene matches: 2. The CDR3 is 15 residues long. CDR1 SEHNR and CDR2 FQNEAQ come from the germline V gene (reference sequence). The CDR3 spells CASSLLAGDSYEQYF. In nucleotides, the CDR3 is TGTGCCAGCAGCTTATTAGCGGGGGACTCCTACGAGCAGTACTTC.

Only a few counts were recorded for this clonotype. The chain recombines TRBV6-2 or TRBV6-3 with TRBJ2-1; the match to TRBD2 covers 14 bases. The CDR3 consists of 13 residues. Germline V lookup: CDR1 MNHEY, CDR2 SVGEGT. The junction had 7 bases not matched to a gene; V was cut back by 6 bases and J by 15 bases. CDR3 protein: CASSRTSGRPGFF. CDR3 bases: TGTGCCAGCAGCCGGACTAGCGGGAGGCCAGGGTTCTTC.

This clonotype was recorded a few times. V is TRBV10-3 and J is TRBJ2-7; 7 positions match TRBD2. The CDR3 spans 14 residues. V shed 5 bases, J shed 0 bases, and the junction held 4 bases outside the gene matches. CDR1 is ENHRY and CDR2 is SYGVKD in the germline V gene. DNA for the CDR3: TGTGCCATCAGTCCTAGCGGAAACTCCTACGAGCAGTACTTC. Translating gives CAISPSGNSYEQYF.

This clonotype turned up a few times. This chain links TRBV20-1 with TRBJ1-2; D not certain. V was cut by 5 bases and J by 1 base, with 14 bases left in between. This CDR3 contains 14 residues. Germline V gene sequence: CDR1 DFQATT, CDR2 SNEGSKA (reference sequence). The CDR3 reads CSAGSSALNYGYTF. CDR3 bases: TGCAGTGCTGGCTCGTCGGCCCTTAACTATGGCTACACCTTC.

This clonotype appeared a few times. The chain combines TRBV4-1 with TRBJ1-2; 7 bases fit TRBD1. Germline V gene sequence: CDR1 MGHRA, CDR2 YSYEKL. The CDR3 loop spans 16 amino acids. The V segment lost 1 base and the J segment 4 bases; nucleotides outside the gene matches: 9. CDR3 residues: CASSQAGQDKSYGYTF. The CDR3 DNA sequence: TGCGCCAGCAGCCAAGCAGGACAGGATAAATCCTATGGCTACACCTTC.

This clonotype came up a few times. The chain joins TRBV6-1 to TRBJ2-3; tentatively, D is TRBD1 (6 bases). Germline CDR1 MNHNS, CDR2 SASEGT. Trimming took 5 bases from V and 1 from J, leaving 13 bases between them. CDR3 length: 15 residues. The CDR3 DNA follows: TGTGCCAGCAGTAACAGGGTGAGGGGCACAGATACGCAGTATTTT. It encodes CASSNRVRGTDTQYF.

The chain links TRBV19 to TRBJ2-7; D could derive from TRBD1 or TRBD2 (5 bases each). This CDR3 region has 16 residues. Germline assignment: CDR1 LNHDA and CDR2 SQIVND (reference sequence). Trimming removed 3 bases at V and 5 bases at J, with 20 bases between. The DNA of the CDR3 is TGTGCCAGTAGTATTCTTACCGGGACGGGGAGCAACGAGCAGTACTTC. Residues: CASSILTGTGSNEQYF.

This clonotype was detected a few times. A junction boundary mismatches the germline segment, possibly from a read error. This chain links TRBV4-1 with TRBJ2-7, with TRBD1 identical over 7 bases. The V gene's germline CDR1 is MGHRA and CDR2 YSYEKL. This CDR3 contains 15 residues. In DNA form, the CDR3 reads TGCGCCAGCAGCGAAGAGACAGGGCCTTCCTACGAGCAGTACTTC. This encodes CASSEETGPSYEQYF.

The V and J genes are TRBV5-1 and TRBJ2-5; TRBD2 aligns across 9 bases. The trim removed 1 base at V and 5 bases at J, leaving 6 bases unmatched. Germline V gene data show CDR1 as SGHRS and CDR2 as YFSETQ. The CDR3 consists of 15 residues. CDR3 loop: CASSLTASGIETQYF. DNA for the CDR3: TGCGCCAGCAGCTTGACGGCTAGCGGGATTGAGACCCAGTACTTC.

The chain combines TRBV7-2 with TRBJ2-1; perhaps D is TRBD1 or TRBD2 (6 bases each). Deletions cut 1 base from V and 7 bases from J, with 14 bases between. Germline V gives CDR1 SGHTA, CDR2 FQGNSA. The CDR3 extends over 15 amino acids. The CDR3: CASSLGGTSHNEQFF. CDR3 DNA sequence: TGTGCCAGCAGCTTAGGCGGGACATCCCATAATGAGCAGTTCTTC.

The chain couples TRBV5-1 to TRBJ2-2, with a weak D call TRBD1 (5 bases). The germline V and J ends were trimmed by 0 bases and 3 bases, with 27 bases remaining between them. The CDR3 covers 21 residues. Germline V gene data show CDR1 as SGHRS and CDR2 as YFSETQ. The CDR3 is CASSLAYETISFDRDTGELFF. The CDR3 region has the DNA TGCGCCAGCAGCTTGGCCTATGAGACGATATCTTTCGACAGAGACACCGGGGAGCTGTTTTTT.

This clonotype was detected many times. V and J are TRBV4-2 and TRBJ2-7; the D is unclear. The V end lost 0 bases, the J end lost 4 bases, and 16 bases lay between the germline ends. The CDR3 sequence is 16 residues long. Germline V CDR1 and CDR2: LGHNA, YNFKEQ. CDR3 residues: CASSQELGDTGYEQYF. CDR3 sequence (DNA): TGTGCCAGCAGCCAAGAGTTAGGAGACACTGGTTACGAGCAGTACTTC.

This clonotype was detected ten times or more. This chain joins TRBV28 and TRBJ2-1; 7 bases align to TRBD2. Germline-derived CDR1 and CDR2 are MDHEN and SYDVKM. This CDR3 spans 16 amino acids. J was trimmed by 5 bases and V by 1 base; bases with no gene match: 8. CDR3 region: CASSLLGGRADNEQFF. CDR3 sequence (DNA): TGTGCCAGCAGTTTATTAGGTGGGAGGGCCGACAATGAGCAGTTCTTC.

This clonotype appeared a few times. CDR3: CASSPDRNLYEQYF. The CDR3 bases are TGTGCCAGCAGTCCCGACAGGAACCTCTACGAGCAGTACTTC. The gene calls are TRBV28 and TRBJ2-7; D is perhaps TRBD1 (6 bases). From germline, CDR1 is MDHEN and CDR2 SYDVKM. V was trimmed by 5 bases and J by 3 bases, leaving 14 bases between them. The CDR3 runs to 14 residues.

This clonotype occurred a few times. This rearrangement joins TRBV6-5 to TRBJ2-7; the D gene could be TRBD1 or TRBD2 (5 bases each). The CDR3 covers 14 residues. Germline V gene data show CDR1 as MNHEY and CDR2 as SVGAGI. V lost 0 bases and J 5 bases, leaving 11 bases between the germline ends. The CDR3 sequence is CASSYSSGAHEQYF. CDR3 bases: TGTGCCAGCAGTTACTCATCCGGGGCGCACGAGCAGTACTTC.

J is TRBJ2-4 and V is TRBV29-1, with a tentative D call TRBD1 (5 bases). Germline V gives CDR1 SQVTM, CDR2 ANQGSEA. Trimming removed 6 bases at V and 0 bases at J, with 12 bases between. The CDR3 spans 14 residues. This chain's CDR3 is CSVQDRLAKNIQYF. The CDR3 DNA is TGCAGCGTGCAAGACAGATTAGCCAAAAACATTCAGTACTTC. Variable domain in full (rest from reference TRBV29-1 and TRBJ2-4): SAVISQKPSRDICQRGTSLTIQCQVDSQVTMMFWYRQQPGQSLTLIATANQGSEATYESGFVIDKFPISRPNLTFSTLTVSNMSPEDSSIYLCSVQDRLAKNIQYFGAGTRLSVL.

The V call is TRBV28, the J call TRBJ2-2; D gene uncertain. V was shortened by 1 base and J by 9 bases, with 6 bases between the two germline ends. CDR1 MDHEN and CDR2 SYDVKM come from the germline V gene. The CDR3 consists of 12 residues. The CDR3 nucleotides are TGTGCCAGCAGTTTATTCTCCCGGGAGCTGTTTTTT. It encodes CASSLFSRELFF.

This clonotype came up many times. The chain recombines TRBV4-2 with TRBJ1-1, with 7 bases matching TRBD1. V gave up 1 base and J gave up 1 base; unmatched junction bases: 3. CDR1 and CDR2 (germline): LGHNA, YNFKEQ. CDR3 size: 15 residues. CDR3 amino acids: CASSQGQGPNTEAFF. The CDR3 bases are TGTGCCAGCAGCCAAGGACAGGGCCCGAACACTGAAGCTTTCTTT.